These 21 T cell receptor beta chains share one sample of origin, sequenced in a study of blood T cell repertoires in COVID-19 (dated by TCRdb to the early 2020s). The library relied on the immunoSEQ multiplex PCR assay. In its TCRdb copy, this immuneACCESS table keeps in-frame sequences only and misses some clones. Where compared with another copy, unresolved V genes explain less than half of these, and the others have no known cause. The sample table lists nearly 400,000 clones, 89% of them with a count of one. The top ten clonotypes cover 1.7% of the sample. The specimen was PBMCs or T cells enriched from blood (not recorded which). The receptor source for this set is a woman aged 25 to 39 who had recovered from COVID-19.

This clone appeared once. The chain employs TRBV6-5 and TRBJ2-5; a possible D gene is TRBD2 (7 bases). This CDR3 has 14 residues. Trimming removed 2 bases at V and 5 bases at J, with 12 bases between. Germline V gene lookup returns CDR1 MNHEY and CDR2 SVGAGI. The chain's CDR3 is CASSYGGAWETQYF. CDR3 nucleotide sequence: TGTGCCAGCAGTTACGGGGGGGCATGGGAGACCCAGTACTTC.

The CDR3 bases are TGTGCCAGCAGCTTCGGGACTAGCGGGCCTAGCCCCCTTAAAGAATCGAACACCGGGGAGCTGTTTTTT. Translated, it gives CASSFGTSGPSPLKESNTGELFF. The V and J genes are TRBV9 and TRBJ2-2; 12 nucleotides match TRBD2. Germline V lookup: CDR1 SGDLS, CDR2 YYNGEE. The CDR3 loop spans 23 amino acids. After removal of 4 bases from V and 0 bases from J, the junction contained 22 bases not matched to a gene.

This clone occurred once. The chain carries TRBV10-3 and TRBJ2-3, with a tentative D call TRBD1 (5 bases). In germline, CDR1 is ENHRY, CDR2 SYGVKD. CDR3 length: 15 residues. The ends were cut back, 6 bases at V and 0 bases at J, with 13 bases in the middle. In DNA form, the CDR3 reads TGTGCCATCAGATTAACAGGAGTTAGCACAGATACGCAGTATTTT. Protein sequence: CAIRLTGVSTDTQYF.

The V call is TRBV18, the J call TRBJ1-2, with 8 bases lining up with TRBD1. The CDR3 extends over 16 amino acids. Germline V gives CDR1 KGHSH, CDR2 LQKENI. Germline trimming cut 3 bases from V and 5 bases from J; bases unmatched to any gene: 11. In nucleotides, the CDR3 is TGTGCCAGCTCACCCGGGACAGGTGGGCGACAATATGGCTACACCTTC. Protein product: CASSPGTGGRQYGYTF.

The rearrangement joins TRBV10-2 to TRBJ1-1, with a tentative D call TRBD1 (5 bases). This CDR3 comprises 16 residues. Trimming removed 1 base from V and 5 bases from J, with 17 bases in between. Germline V gene data show CDR1 as WSHSY and CDR2 as SAAADI. DNA of the CDR3: TGCGCCAGCAGTGAGTTTGTCAGGGTGGGAAGGACTGAAGCTTTCTTT. Its translation is CASSEFVRVGRTEAFF.

This clone appeared a single time. This chain's CDR3 is CAWSVGVSSYEQYF. The CDR3 bases are TGTGCCTGGAGTGTAGGGGTGAGCTCCTACGAGCAGTACTTC. This chain joins TRBV30 and TRBJ2-7; D might be TRBD1 (5 bases). CDR1 is GTSNPN and CDR2 is SVGIG in the germline V gene (reference sequence). The CDR3 runs 14 residues. The V end lost 0 bases, the J end lost 0 bases, and 9 bases lay between the germline ends.

The chain recombines TRBV6-1 with TRBJ1-1; D is undetermined. Trimming left V 0 bases short and J 0 bases short, with 5 bases between. Germline-derived CDR1 and CDR2 are MNHNS and SASEGT. CDR3 length equals 14 residues. The CDR3 region is CASSEARLNTEAFF. CDR3 nucleotides: TGTGCCAGCAGTGAAGCCAGATTGAACACTGAAGCTTTCTTT.

The chain recombines TRBV18 with TRBJ2-1, with 12 bases matching TRBD2. J gave up 6 bases and V 2 bases, and 2 bases lay outside the gene matches. This CDR3 has 15 amino acids. The germline CDR1 and CDR2 sequences are KGHSH and LQKENI. CDR3 sequence (DNA): TGTGCCAGCTCACCAACTAGCGGGGGGTCCAATGAGCAGTTCTTC. This sequence encodes CASSPTSGGSNEQFF.

This chain connects TRBV30 to TRBJ1-1; D unclear. The germline V gene encodes CDR1 GTSNPN and CDR2 SVGIG (reference sequence). The V and J ends lost 2 bases and 0 bases respectively, with 7 bases between them. The CDR3 loop spans 13 amino acids. The CDR3 region is CAWSREVNTEAFF. The CDR3 DNA sequence: TGTGCCTGGAGTAGGGAGGTGAACACTGAAGCTTTCTTT.

V gene TRBV5-1 combines with J gene TRBJ2-7, with 7 positions matching TRBD1. CDR3 length: 13 amino acids. Unmatched junction bases numbered 4, after V lost 0 bases and J lost 7 bases. Germline V lookup: CDR1 SGHRS, CDR2 YFSETQ. The CDR3 loop reads CASSLEGAGEQYF. Written as DNA, the CDR3 is TGCGCCAGCAGCTTGGAGGGGGCAGGGGAGCAGTACTTC.

The chain carries TRBV18 and TRBJ1-5; a weak D match, TRBD1 (6 bases). Germline V gene data show CDR1 as KGHSH and CDR2 as LQKENI. V dropped 5 bases and J dropped 0 bases, with 11 bases sitting between them. CDR3 length: 15 amino acids. CDR3 bases: TGTGCCAGCTCAGCCAGGGGCTATAGCAATCAGCCCCAGCATTTT. Translated, it gives CASSARGYSNQPQHF.

This chain uses TRBV29-1 with TRBJ1-1; D may be TRBD1 (5 bases). There are 13 residues in the CDR3. The V gene's germline CDR1 is SQVTM and CDR2 ANQGSEA. Trimming removed 3 bases at V and 4 bases at J, with 12 bases between. The CDR3 DNA follows: TGCAGCGTTGATCGGGGGACGGGCACTGAAGCTTTCTTT. Translating gives CSVDRGTGTEAFF. Complete variable domain (other parts from reference TRBV29-1 and TRBJ1-1): SAVISQKPSRDICQRGTSLTIQCQVDSQVTMMFWYRQQPGQSLTLIATANQGSEATYESGFVIDKFPISRPNLTFSTLTVSNMSPEDSSIYLCSVDRGTGTEAFFGQGTRLTVV.

The genes are TRBV30 and TRBJ2-2, with TRBD2 matching over 7 bases. Germline CDR1 GTSNPN, CDR2 SVGIG (reference sequence). This CDR3 has 14 amino acids. With 2 bases clipped from V and 4 bases from J, the junction kept 4 bases outside the gene matches. The CDR3 sequence is CAWSTGGSTGELFF. The CDR3 coding sequence is TGTGCCTGGAGTACCGGGGGGTCCACCGGGGAGCTGTTTTTT. Together with reference TRBV30 and TRBJ2-2, the CDR3 gives the full variable domain: SQTIHQWPATLVQPVGSPLSLECTVEGTSNPNLYWYRQAAGRGLQLLFYSVGIGQISSEVPQNLSASRPQDRQFILSSKKLLLSDSGFYLCAWSTGGSTGELFFGEGSRLTVL.

The chain is built from TRBV23-1 and TRBJ2-4; 8 bases line up with TRBD1. TRBV23-1 counts as an open reading frame of uncertain function. The CDR3 runs to 15 residues. J was trimmed by 3 bases and V by 4 bases; bases with no gene match: 5. CDR3 residues: CASSPPDRDKNIQYF. CDR3 bases: TGCGCCAGCAGTCCCCCGGACAGGGACAAAAACATTCAGTACTTC.

V gene TRBV24-1 combines with J gene TRBJ2-1; 7 bases map to TRBD1. The CDR3 has 17 residues. CDR1 is KGHDR and CDR2 is SFDVKD in the germline V gene. V gave up 5 bases and J gave up 0 bases; unmatched junction bases: 9. CDR3 DNA: TGTGCCACCAGTGCCTCGTCGGGACAGAGCTCCTACAATGAGCAGTTCTTC. It codes for CATSASSGQSSYNEQFF.

The chain couples TRBV5-1 to TRBJ1-2; no firm D call. Trimming cost V 0 bases and J 8 bases, with 11 bases left between them. The CDR3 sequence is 13 residues long. Germline assignment: CDR1 SGHRS and CDR2 YFSETQ. This chain's CDR3 is CASSLGPPGGYTF. CDR3 coding DNA: TGCGCCAGCAGCTTGGGCCCCCCGGGAGGCTACACCTTC.

The CDR3: CASSQLTGRVLQFF. CDR3 in DNA: TGTGCCAGCAGCCAACTGACAGGAAGGGTGTTGCAGTTCTTC. The rearrangement joins TRBV7-2 to TRBJ2-1; D possibly corresponds to TRBD1 (6 bases). V dropped 5 bases and J dropped 12 bases, with 20 bases sitting between them. This CDR3 has 14 amino acids. Germline V gene sequence: CDR1 SGHTA, CDR2 FQGNSA. Based on the CDR3 plus reference TRBV7-2 and TRBJ2-1, the full variable domain is GAGVSQSPSNKVTEKGKDVELRCDPISGHTALYWYRQSLGQGLEFLIYFQGNSAPDKSGLPSDRFSAERTGGSVSTLTIQRTQQEDSAVYLCASSQLTGRVLQFFGPGTRLTVL.

This clone appeared a single time. The chain joins TRBV7-9 to TRBJ2-1; 9 bases map to TRBD2. Germline-derived CDR1 and CDR2 are SEHNR and FQNEAQ (reference sequence). The CDR3 is made up of 15 amino acids. V was pared by 5 bases and J by 4 bases, with 6 bases of the junction left unmatched. CDR3 in amino acids: CASSILAGTYNEQFF. CDR3 bases: TGTGCCAGCAGCATCCTAGCGGGGACTTACAATGAGCAGTTCTTC.

The J gene is TRBJ2-1, the V gene TRBV10-3, with 12 bases aligning to TRBD2. V lost 10 bases, J lost 8 bases, and 12 bases stayed unmatched. Germline values: CDR1 ENHRY, CDR2 SYGVKD. This CDR3 has 15 residues. The CDR3: CASQTSGGLQYEQFF. In DNA, the CDR3 is TGTGCCAGCCAGACTAGCGGGGGTCTACAATATGAGCAGTTCTTC.

This clone occurred once. V gene TRBV28 combines with J gene TRBJ1-5, with TRBD1 identical over 9 bases. The germline V gene has CDR1 MDHEN and CDR2 SYDVKM. V was clipped by 6 bases and J by 5 bases; unmatched bases: 8. This CDR3 has 15 residues. The CDR3 nucleotides read TGTGCCAGCAGGTACCGGGACAGGGTGGATCAGCCCCAGCATTTT. Its protein product is CASRYRDRVDQPQHF.

As regards this clone: One end of the junction fails to match germline, which may point to a read error. The chain joins TRBV19 to TRBJ1-1; D is undetermined. Per germline, CDR1 LNHDA and CDR2 SQIVND (reference sequence). This CDR3 has 14 residues. CDR3 coding DNA: TGTGCCAGTAGGGAGGGTTCCGTGAACGCTGAAGCTTTCTTT. It specifies CASREGSVNAEAFF.